This T cell receptor (beta chain) was recorded in a study of T-cell memory formation after mild COVID-19. This clonotype was found a few times. One entry per CDR3 protein, called by TCRdb with MiXCR from the 5' RACE reads. This sample carries around 300,000 distinct CDR3 sequences, over 11% of them seen once, and the ten largest clones take under 25%. In germline, CDR1 is LGHNA, CDR2 YNFKEQ. This CDR3 spans 18 amino acids. Unmatched junction bases numbered 16, after V lost 3 bases and J lost 2 bases. The sequenced sample consisted of PBMCs or a T cell subset sorted from them (not recorded which). The chain uses TRBV4-2 and TRBJ2-7; 7 bases line up with TRBD2. This sequence was found in a man aged 18-30 years who had mild COVID-19 (a few samples of this study predate the infection). Cell type and time point are not known. CDR3 coding DNA: TGTGCCAGCAGCCATGGGGGAGGGATGGACCCTGCACCCTACGAGCAGTACTTC. Translation: CASSHGGGMDPAPYEQYF.